The 3 T cell receptor beta chains below all came from one sample that was sequenced in a study of T cell changes during pregnancy in multiple sclerosis. Repertoires were generated with immunoSEQ multiplex PCR, while TCRdb's copy carries only in-frame clones and drops some. The table shows 75,000 to 100,000 clones, with about nine tenths occurring only once. This specimen consisted of peripheral blood, obtained in the second trimester of pregnancy. These receptors were taken from a female donor in good health, enrolled as a control in a pregnancy study.

This clone was detected only once. The chain employs TRBV7-2 and TRBJ2-3, with D possibly TRBD2 on 5 matching bases. This CDR3 comprises 15 residues. The germline CDR1 and CDR2 sequences are SGHTA and FQGNSA. V was shortened by 1 base and J by 5 bases, with 13 bases between the two germline ends. CDR3 amino acids: CASSLEGVGKDTQYF. The CDR3 nucleotides are TGTGCCAGCAGCTTAGAGGGAGTGGGAAAAGATACGCAGTATTTT.

The rearrangement joins TRBV5-6 to TRBJ1-5; D not certain. The V gene's germline CDR1 is SGHDT and CDR2 YYEEEE. The CDR3 is 14 residues long. The ends were cut back, 3 bases at V and 1 base at J, with 8 bases in the middle. CDR3 sequence reads: CASSSSGSNQPQHF. As DNA, the CDR3 is TGTGCCAGCAGCTCCTCGGGGAGCAATCAGCCCCAGCATTTT.

The V and J genes are TRBV4-3 and TRBJ1-4; 7 positions match TRBD1. V trimming: 1 base; J trimming: 6 bases; junction bases outside the gene matches: 2. This CDR3 has 14 residues. CDR1 is LGHNA, CDR2 YSLEER, per germline. CDR3 DNA: TGCGCCAGCAGCCAAGTGGGACAGTATGAAAAACTGTTTTTT. Translated: CASSQVGQYEKLFF.